The 5 T cell receptor beta chains below come from one sample, sequenced in a study of T-cell memory formation after mild COVID-19. TCRdb analysed the 5' RACE reads with MiXCR anew, one entry per CDR3 protein. The table records over 300,000 distinct CDR3 sequences, 20% to 25% of them present only once. Sequencing used PBMCs or a T cell subset sorted from them (not recorded which). The receptors were gathered from a man aged 18 to 29 who had mild COVID-19 (a few samples of this study predate the infection). Cell type and time point are not known.

This clonotype occurred a few times. The chain joins TRBV12-3 or TRBV12-4 to TRBJ2-3; D may correspond to TRBD1 or TRBD2 (7 bases each). Trimming took 7 bases from V and 1 from J, leaving 15 bases between them. This CDR3 is built from 15 residues. CDR3 nucleotides: TGTGCCAGCATCCAGGGGGGGCCCCGCACAGATACGCAGTATTTT. Its translation is CASIQGGPRTDTQYF.

The J gene is TRBJ2-5, the V gene TRBV4-1, with 8 nucleotides matching TRBD1. The CDR3 is 16 amino acids. Trimming at V came to 3 bases and at J to 7 bases, leaving 13 bases not matched to a gene. Germline assignment: CDR1 MGHRA and CDR2 YSYEKL. The CDR3 sequence: CASSQGTGPAPVTQYF. The CDR3 coding sequence is TGCGCCAGCAGCCAGGGGACAGGTCCTGCGCCGGTGACCCAGTACTTC.

V usage is TRBV9 and J usage is TRBJ1-1; D not certain. Trimming took off 4 bases at V and 3 bases at J, with 10 bases between the two ends. From germline, CDR1 is SGDLS and CDR2 YYNGEE. CDR3 length: 13 residues. The CDR3 coding sequence is TGTGCCAGCAGCACCTACGAGGACACTGAAGCTTTCTTT. As protein: CASSTYEDTEAFF.

The chain employs TRBV6-5 and TRBJ1-1, with D hard to call. With 8 bases removed from V and 0 bases from J, the gap between germline ends came to 7 bases. This CDR3 has 12 residues. Germline CDR1 MNHEY, CDR2 SVGAGI. CDR3 sequence reads: CASGPLNTEAFF. The CDR3 region has the DNA TGTGCCAGCGGTCCCTTGAACACTGAAGCTTTCTTT.

This clonotype turned up a few times. The chain combines TRBV4-3 with TRBJ2-2; 7 positions match TRBD1. The CDR3 covers 17 residues. V lost 2 bases and J lost 0; bases outside the gene matches: 6. CDR1 and CDR2 (germline): LGHNA, YSLEER. The CDR3 sequence: CASSQLRDSANTGELFF. The CDR3, as DNA: TGCGCCAGCAGCCAACTTCGGGACAGCGCGAACACCGGGGAGCTGTTTTTT.